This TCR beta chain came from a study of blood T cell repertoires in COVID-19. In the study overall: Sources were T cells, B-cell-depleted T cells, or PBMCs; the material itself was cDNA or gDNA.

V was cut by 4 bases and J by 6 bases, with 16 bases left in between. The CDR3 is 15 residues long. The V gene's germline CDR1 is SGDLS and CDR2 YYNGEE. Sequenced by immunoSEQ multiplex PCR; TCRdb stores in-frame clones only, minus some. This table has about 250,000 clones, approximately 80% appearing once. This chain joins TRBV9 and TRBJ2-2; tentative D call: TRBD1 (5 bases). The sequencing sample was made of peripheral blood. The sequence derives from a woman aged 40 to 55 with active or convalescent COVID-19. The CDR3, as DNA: TGTGCCAGCAGCCCCCCAAACGTGGGGCCCGGGGAGCTGTTTTTT. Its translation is CASSPPNVGPGELFF.